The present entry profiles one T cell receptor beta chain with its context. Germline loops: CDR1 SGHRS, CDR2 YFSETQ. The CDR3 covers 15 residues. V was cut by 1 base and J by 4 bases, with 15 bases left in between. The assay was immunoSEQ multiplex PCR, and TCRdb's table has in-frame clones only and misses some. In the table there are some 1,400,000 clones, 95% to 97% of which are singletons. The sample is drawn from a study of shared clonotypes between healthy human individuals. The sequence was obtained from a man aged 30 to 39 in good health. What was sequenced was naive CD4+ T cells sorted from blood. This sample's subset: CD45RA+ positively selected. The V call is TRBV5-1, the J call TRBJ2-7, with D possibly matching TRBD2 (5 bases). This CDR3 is CASSLSGKGSYEQYF. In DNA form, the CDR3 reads TGCGCCAGCAGCTTGAGCGGAAAGGGATCATACGAGCAGTACTTC.